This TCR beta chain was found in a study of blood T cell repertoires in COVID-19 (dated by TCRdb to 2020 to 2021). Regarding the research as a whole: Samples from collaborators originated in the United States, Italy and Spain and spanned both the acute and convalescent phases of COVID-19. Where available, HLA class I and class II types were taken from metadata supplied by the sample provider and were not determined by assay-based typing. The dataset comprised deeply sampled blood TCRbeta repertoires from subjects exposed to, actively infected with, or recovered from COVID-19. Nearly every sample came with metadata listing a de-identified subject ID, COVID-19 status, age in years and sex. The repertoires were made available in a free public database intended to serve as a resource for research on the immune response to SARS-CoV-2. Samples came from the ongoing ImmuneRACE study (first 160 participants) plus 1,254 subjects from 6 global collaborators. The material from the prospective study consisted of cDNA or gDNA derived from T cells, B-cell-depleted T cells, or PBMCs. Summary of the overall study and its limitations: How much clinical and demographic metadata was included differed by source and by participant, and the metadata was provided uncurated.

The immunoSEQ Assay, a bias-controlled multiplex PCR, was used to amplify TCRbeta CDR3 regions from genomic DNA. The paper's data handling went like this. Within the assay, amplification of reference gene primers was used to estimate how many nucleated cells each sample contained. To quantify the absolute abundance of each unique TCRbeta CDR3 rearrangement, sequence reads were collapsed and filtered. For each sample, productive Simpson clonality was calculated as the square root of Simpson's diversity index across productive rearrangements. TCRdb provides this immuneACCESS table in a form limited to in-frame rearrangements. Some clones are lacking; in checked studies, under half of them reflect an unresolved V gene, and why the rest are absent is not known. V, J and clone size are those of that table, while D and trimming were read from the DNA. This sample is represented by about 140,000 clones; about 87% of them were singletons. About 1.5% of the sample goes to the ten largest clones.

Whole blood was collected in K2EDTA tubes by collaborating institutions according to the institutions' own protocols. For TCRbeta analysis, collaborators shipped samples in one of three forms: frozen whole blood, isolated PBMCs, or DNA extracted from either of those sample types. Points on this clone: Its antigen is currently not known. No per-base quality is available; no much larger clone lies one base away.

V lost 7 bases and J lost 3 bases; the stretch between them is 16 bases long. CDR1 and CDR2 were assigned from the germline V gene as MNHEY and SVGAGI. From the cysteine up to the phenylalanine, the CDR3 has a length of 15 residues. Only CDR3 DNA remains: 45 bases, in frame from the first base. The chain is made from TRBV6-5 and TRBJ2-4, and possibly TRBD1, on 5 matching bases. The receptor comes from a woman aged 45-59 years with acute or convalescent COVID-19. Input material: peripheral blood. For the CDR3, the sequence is CASKRGAFDKNIQYF. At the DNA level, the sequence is TGTGCCAGCAAAAGGGGCGCCTTTGACAAAAACATTCAGTACTTC.